Below, one T cell receptor beta chain is given with its context. The antigen is undetermined. With 0 bases removed from V and 3 bases from J, the gap between germline ends came to 13 bases. Germline CDR1 reads SGHRS; CDR2 reads YFSETQ. This CDR3 region has 15 residues. The assay was immunoSEQ multiplex PCR, and TCRdb's table has in-frame clones only and misses some. In the table there are 160,000 or so clones, about 88% of which are singletons. This entry belongs to a study of T cell responses to AZD1222 COVID-19 vaccine. Study results and caveats: Among spike-specific TCRs, nearly half reportedly target unmutated variant regions. Just a handful of AZD1222 recipients tested seropositive at baseline. Vaccine-related CD4 TCRs covered spike, predominating at 160-218 and 743-854. Clonal diversity may have been underestimated, and the donors were mostly white British, with more females than males.

The receptor was isolated from an adult who had recovered from COVID-19. The gene calls are TRBV5-1 and TRBJ2-7, with a tentative D call TRBD2 (5 bases). Sequenced here: peripheral blood, sampled after recovery from COVID-19. The CDR3 nucleotides read TGCGCCAGCAGCTTGGAGGCGGGTCTAAGCTACGAGCAGTACTTC. Translating gives CASSLEAGLSYEQYF.